This TCR beta chain was obtained from a study of shared clonotypes between healthy human individuals. Terminally differentiated effector memory CD45RA+ cells were left out of the naive CD8 fraction, which was CD45RO-negative and positively selected for CCR7. TCRdb keeps only in-frame clones here, not all; method: immunoSEQ multiplex PCR. The table records about 650,000 clones, roughly 95% of them present only once. The TCR was taken from a woman in her twenties or thirties in good health. The sequencing sample was made of naive CD8+ T cells sorted from blood.

The CDR3 DNA sequence: TGTGCTAGTGGGCCCGGTGGAGGGAACACTGAAGCTTTCTTT. Amino acid sequence: CASGPGGGNTEAFF. This sequence joins TRBV12-5 and TRBJ1-1; D remains unclear. Germline CDR1 and CDR2: LGHNT and FRNRAP. V lost 6 bases and J 1 base, leaving 12 bases between the germline ends. This CDR3 spans 14 amino acids.